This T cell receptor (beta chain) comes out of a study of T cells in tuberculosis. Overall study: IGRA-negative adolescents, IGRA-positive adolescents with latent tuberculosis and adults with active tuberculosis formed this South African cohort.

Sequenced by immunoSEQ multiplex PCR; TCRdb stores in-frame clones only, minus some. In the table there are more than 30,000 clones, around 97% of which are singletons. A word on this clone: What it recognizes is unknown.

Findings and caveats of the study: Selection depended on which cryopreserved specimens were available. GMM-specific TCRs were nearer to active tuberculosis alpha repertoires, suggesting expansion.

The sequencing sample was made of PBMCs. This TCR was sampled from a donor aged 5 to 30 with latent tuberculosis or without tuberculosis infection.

CDR3 coding DNA: TGTGCCAGCAGCCCCTGGACTTATAATGAAAAACTGTTTTTT. It yields the protein CASSPWTYNEKLFF. The rearrangement uses TRBV5-6 and TRBJ1-4, with D uncertain. CDR3 size: 14 residues. Trimming left V 4 bases short and J 4 bases short, with 11 bases between. Germline values: CDR1 SGHDT, CDR2 YYEEEE.